Listed below are T cell receptor beta chains from one sample, sequenced in a study of T cells in Graves' hyperthyroidism and ophthalmopathy. Each CDR3 protein gets one entry after TCRdb re-called the multiplex PCR reads with MiXCR. Of roughly 180,000 distinct CDR3 sequences listed, about 9.4% are singletons. What was sequenced was blood. These receptor sequences come from a woman aged 18-35 years with Graves' hyperthyroidism that later progressed to Graves' ophthalmopathy. Each CDR3 is given with its conserved first and last residue. Each record gives: V gene, clone size, J gene, D gene, CDR3 protein, CDR3 DNA. A D gene is named only where the DNA matches it firmly. The listing skips clone size in some rows; elsewhere it reads once, few, many or a size class.

v_call: TRBV5-1; clone_size: .; j_call: TRBJ1-2; d_call: .; cdr3_aa: CASSLHSNYGYTF; cdr3_nt: TGCGCCAGCAGCTTGCACAGTAACTATGGCTACACCTTC
v_call: TRBV6-2/TRBV6-3; clone_size: .; j_call: TRBJ2-3; d_call: TRBD2; cdr3_aa: CASTPPSGGRTDTQYF; cdr3_nt: TGTGCCAGCACTCCCCCCAGCGGGGGTAGAACAGATACGCAGTATTTT
v_call: TRBV27; clone_size: many; j_call: TRBJ1-1; d_call: .; cdr3_aa: CASRRGQTNTEAFF; cdr3_nt: TGTGCCAGCCGCCGAGGACAGACCAACACTGAAGCTTTCTTT
v_call: TRBV7-2; clone_size: many; j_call: TRBJ1-2; d_call: .; cdr3_aa: CASSETSNYGYTF; cdr3_nt: TGTGCCAGCAGCGAGACATCTAACTATGGCTACACCTTC
v_call: TRBV7-2; clone_size: many; j_call: TRBJ2-5; d_call: .; cdr3_aa: CASSLDRDTGYQETQYF; cdr3_nt: TGTGCCAGCAGCCTGGACCGGGACACGGGGTACCAAGAGACCCAGTACTTC
v_call: TRBV9; clone_size: .; j_call: TRBJ2-3; d_call: TRBD2; cdr3_aa: CASSPRTSVGTDTQYF; cdr3_nt: TGTGCCAGCAGCCCCCGGACTAGCGTTGGCACAGATACGCAGTATTTT
v_call: TRBV27; clone_size: many; j_call: TRBJ2-5; d_call: TRBD2; cdr3_aa: CASIGWGGGQETQYF; cdr3_nt: TGTGCCAGCATTGGTTGGGGGGGGGGTCAAGAGACCCAGTACTTC
v_call: TRBV19; clone_size: many; j_call: TRBJ1-5; d_call: .; cdr3_aa: CASSTSRAKKINQPQHF; cdr3_nt: TGTGCCAGTAGTACCTCCAGGGCAAAGAAAATTAATCAGCCCCAGCATTTT
v_call: TRBV5-6; clone_size: many; j_call: TRBJ1-5; d_call: .; cdr3_aa: CASSPIAGVLNQPQHF; cdr3_nt: TGTGCCAGCAGCCCGATCGCAGGGGTTCTGAATCAGCCCCAGCATTTT
v_call: TRBV18; clone_size: many; j_call: TRBJ1-1; d_call: .; cdr3_aa: CASSPSTRTNTEAFF; cdr3_nt: TGTGCCAGCTCACCCTCGACTCGGACCAACACTGAAGCTTTCTTT
v_call: TRBV20-1; clone_size: many; j_call: TRBJ2-3; d_call: .; cdr3_aa: CSVTFWDPGTDTQYF; cdr3_nt: TGCAGTGTTACATTCTGGGACCCCGGCACAGATACGCAGTATTTT